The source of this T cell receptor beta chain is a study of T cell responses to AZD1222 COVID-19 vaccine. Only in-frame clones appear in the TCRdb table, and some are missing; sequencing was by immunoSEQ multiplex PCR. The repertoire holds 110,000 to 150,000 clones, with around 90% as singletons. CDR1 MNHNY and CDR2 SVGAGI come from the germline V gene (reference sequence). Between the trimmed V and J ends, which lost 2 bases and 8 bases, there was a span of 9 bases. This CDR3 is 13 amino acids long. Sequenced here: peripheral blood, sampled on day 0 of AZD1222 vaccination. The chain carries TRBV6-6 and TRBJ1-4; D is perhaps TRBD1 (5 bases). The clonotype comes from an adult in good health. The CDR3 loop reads CASSYTGTEKLFF. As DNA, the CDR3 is TGTGCCAGCAGTTACACTGGGACGGAAAAACTGTTTTTT.